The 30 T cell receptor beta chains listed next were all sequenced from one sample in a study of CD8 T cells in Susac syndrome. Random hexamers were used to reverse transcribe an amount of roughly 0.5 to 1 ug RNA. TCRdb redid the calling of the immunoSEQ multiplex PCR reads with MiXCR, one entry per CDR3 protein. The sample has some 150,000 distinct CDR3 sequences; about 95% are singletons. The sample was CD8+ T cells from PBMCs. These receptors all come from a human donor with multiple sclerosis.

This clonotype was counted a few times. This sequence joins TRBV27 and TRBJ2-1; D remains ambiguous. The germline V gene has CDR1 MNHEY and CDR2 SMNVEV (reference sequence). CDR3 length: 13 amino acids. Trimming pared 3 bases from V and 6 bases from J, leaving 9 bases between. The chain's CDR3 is CASSLGGVNEQFF. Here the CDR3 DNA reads TGTGCCAGCAGTTTGGGCGGCGTCAATGAGCAGTTCTTC.

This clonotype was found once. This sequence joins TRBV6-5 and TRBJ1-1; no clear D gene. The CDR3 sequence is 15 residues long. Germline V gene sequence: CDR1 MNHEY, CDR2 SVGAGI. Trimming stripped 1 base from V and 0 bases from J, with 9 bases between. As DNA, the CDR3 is TGTGCCAGCAGTTACTTTCCCGGGATGAACACTGAAGCTTTCTTT. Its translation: CASSYFPGMNTEAFF.

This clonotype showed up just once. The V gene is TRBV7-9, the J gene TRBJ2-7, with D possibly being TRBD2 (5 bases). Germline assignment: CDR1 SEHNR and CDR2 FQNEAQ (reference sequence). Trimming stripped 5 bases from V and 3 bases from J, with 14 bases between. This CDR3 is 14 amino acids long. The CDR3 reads CASSPNPGGYEQYV. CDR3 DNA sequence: TGTGCCAGCAGCCCCAACCCTGGAGGCTACGAGCAGTACGTC.

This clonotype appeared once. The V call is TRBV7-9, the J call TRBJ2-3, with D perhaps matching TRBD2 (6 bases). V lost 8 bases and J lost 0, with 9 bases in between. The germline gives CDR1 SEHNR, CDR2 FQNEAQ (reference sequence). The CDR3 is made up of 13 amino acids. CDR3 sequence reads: CASGGSSTDTQYF. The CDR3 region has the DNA TGTGCCAGCGGGGGGTCTAGCACAGATACGCAGTATTTT. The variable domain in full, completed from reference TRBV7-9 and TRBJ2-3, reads DTGVSQNPRHKITKRGQNVTFRCDPISEHNRLYWYRQTLGQGPEFLTYFQNEAQLEKSRLLSDRFSAERPKGSFSTLEIQRTEQGDSAMYLCASGGSSTDTQYFGPGTRLTVL.

Here the CDR3 reads CASSLATGGRKGYTF. Here the CDR3 DNA reads TGTGCCAGCAGCTTGGCGACAGGGGGGCGGAAAGGCTACACCTTC. The rearrangement joins TRBV5-6 to TRBJ1-2; 9 positions match TRBD1. Germline values: CDR1 SGHDT, CDR2 YYEEEE. CDR3 size: 15 residues. Unmatched junction bases numbered 8, after V lost 0 bases and J lost 8 bases.

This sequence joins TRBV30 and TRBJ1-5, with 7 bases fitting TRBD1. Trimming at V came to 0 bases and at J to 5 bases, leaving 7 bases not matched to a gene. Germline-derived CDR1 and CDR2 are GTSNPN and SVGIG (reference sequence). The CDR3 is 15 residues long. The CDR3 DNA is TGTGCCTGGAGTGTACTCAGTACAGGGGATCAGCCCCAGCATTTT. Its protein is CAWSVLSTGDQPQHF.

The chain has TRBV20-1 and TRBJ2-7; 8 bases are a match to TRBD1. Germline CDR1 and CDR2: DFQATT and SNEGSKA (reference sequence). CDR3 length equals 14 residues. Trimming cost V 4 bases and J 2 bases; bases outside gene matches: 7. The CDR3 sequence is CSATRQGITYEQYF. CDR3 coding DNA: TGCAGTGCTACGAGACAGGGGATCACCTACGAGCAGTACTTC.

The CDR3 sequence is CSARDLEGPYGYTF. DNA of the CDR3: TGCAGTGCTAGAGATCTAGAGGGGCCCTATGGCTACACCTTC. J is TRBJ1-2 and V is TRBV20-1; tentative D call: TRBD1 (5 bases). The CDR3 extends over 14 amino acids. V was pared by 0 bases and J by 4 bases, with 12 bases between. Germline lookup yields CDR1 DFQATT and CDR2 SNEGSKA (reference sequence).

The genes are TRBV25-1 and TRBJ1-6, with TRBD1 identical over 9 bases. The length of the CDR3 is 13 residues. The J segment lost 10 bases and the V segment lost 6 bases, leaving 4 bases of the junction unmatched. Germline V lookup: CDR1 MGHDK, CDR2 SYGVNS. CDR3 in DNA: TGTGCCAGCAGCGGACAGGGGAGATCACCCCTCCACTTT. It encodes CASSGQGRSPLHF.

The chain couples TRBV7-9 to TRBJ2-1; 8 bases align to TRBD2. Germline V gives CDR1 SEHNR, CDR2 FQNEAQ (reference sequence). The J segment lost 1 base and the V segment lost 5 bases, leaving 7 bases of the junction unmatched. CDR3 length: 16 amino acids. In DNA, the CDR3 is TGTGCCAGCAGCCCCTTCGCGGGGGGTTCCTACAATGAGCAGTTCTTC. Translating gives CASSPFAGGSYNEQFF.

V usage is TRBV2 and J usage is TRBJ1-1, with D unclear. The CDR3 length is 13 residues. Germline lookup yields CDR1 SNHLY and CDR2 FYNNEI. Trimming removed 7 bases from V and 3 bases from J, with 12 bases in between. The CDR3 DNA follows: TGTGCCAGCATGGTCTCCACCCACACTGAAGCTTTCTTT. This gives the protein CASMVSTHTEAFF.

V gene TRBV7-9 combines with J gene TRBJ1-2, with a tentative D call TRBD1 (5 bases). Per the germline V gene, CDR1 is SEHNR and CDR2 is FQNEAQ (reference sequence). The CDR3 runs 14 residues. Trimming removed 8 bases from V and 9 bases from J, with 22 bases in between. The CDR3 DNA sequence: TGTGCCAGCTCCTTAGGCGGGGCGTATCGGAGCTACACCTTC. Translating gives CASSLGGAYRSYTF.

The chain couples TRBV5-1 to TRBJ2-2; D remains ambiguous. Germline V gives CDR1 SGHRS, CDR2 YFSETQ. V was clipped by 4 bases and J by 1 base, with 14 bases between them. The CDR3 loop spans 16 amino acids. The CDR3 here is CASSLKPPRNTGELFF. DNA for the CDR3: TGCGCCAGCAGCCTCAAACCCCCTCGGAACACCGGGGAGCTGTTTTTT.

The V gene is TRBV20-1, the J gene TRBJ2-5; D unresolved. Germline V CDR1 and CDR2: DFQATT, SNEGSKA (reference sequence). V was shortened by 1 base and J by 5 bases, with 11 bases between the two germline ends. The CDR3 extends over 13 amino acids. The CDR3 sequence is CSARGRLAETQYF. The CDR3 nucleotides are TGCAGTGCTAGAGGACGGCTGGCGGAGACCCAGTACTTC.

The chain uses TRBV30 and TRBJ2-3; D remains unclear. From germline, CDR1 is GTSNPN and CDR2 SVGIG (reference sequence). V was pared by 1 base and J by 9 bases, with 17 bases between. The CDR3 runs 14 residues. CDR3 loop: CAWSGVGVVGTQYF. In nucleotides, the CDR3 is TGTGCCTGGAGTGGGGTGGGCGTCGTGGGAACGCAGTATTTT.

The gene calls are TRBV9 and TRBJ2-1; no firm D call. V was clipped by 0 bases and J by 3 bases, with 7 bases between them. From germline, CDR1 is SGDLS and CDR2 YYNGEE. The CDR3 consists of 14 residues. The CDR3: CASSVGQDYNEQFF. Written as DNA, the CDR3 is TGTGCCAGCAGCGTAGGGCAGGACTACAATGAGCAGTTCTTC.

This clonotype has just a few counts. The CDR3: CSASRGDEQFF. The CDR3 nucleotides read TGCAGTGCTAGTAGGGGCGATGAGCAGTTCTTC. This chain links TRBV20-1 with TRBJ2-1, with D maybe TRBD1 (5 bases). V lost 3 bases and J lost 8, with 8 bases in between. This CDR3 is 11 amino acids long. CDR1 is DFQATT, CDR2 SNEGSKA, per germline (reference sequence).

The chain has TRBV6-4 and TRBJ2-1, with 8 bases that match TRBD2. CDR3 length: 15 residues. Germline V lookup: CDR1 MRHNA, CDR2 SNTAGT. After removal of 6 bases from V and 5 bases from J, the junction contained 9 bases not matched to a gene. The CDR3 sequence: CASSQQAGENNEQFF. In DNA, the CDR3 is TGTGCCAGCAGCCAACAAGCGGGGGAAAACAATGAGCAGTTCTTC.

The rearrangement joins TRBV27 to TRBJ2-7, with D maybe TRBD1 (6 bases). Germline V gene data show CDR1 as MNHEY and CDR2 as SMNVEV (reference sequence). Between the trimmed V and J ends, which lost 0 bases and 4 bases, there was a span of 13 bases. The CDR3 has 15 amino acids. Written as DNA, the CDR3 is TGTGCCAGCAGTTTATCCGGCAGGGGAACGTACGAGCAGTACGTC. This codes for CASSLSGRGTYEQYV.

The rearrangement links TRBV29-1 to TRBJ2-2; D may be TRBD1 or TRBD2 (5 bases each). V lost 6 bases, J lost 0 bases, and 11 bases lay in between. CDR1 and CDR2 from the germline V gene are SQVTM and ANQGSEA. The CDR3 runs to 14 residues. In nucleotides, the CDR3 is TGCAGCGTGGCCGGGACCGCGAACACCGGGGAGCTGTTTTTT. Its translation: CSVAGTANTGELFF.

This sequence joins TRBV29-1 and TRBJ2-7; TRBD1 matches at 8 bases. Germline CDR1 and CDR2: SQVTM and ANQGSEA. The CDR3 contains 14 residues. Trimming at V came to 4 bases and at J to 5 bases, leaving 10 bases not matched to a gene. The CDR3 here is CSVAGGLWVHEQYF. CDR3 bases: TGCAGCGTTGCAGGGGGCCTCTGGGTCCACGAGCAGTACTTC.

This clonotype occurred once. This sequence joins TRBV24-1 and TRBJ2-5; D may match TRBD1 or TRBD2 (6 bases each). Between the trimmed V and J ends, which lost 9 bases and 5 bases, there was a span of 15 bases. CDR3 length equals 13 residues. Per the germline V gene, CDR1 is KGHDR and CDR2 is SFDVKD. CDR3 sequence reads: CATSRGSGETQYF. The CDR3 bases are TGTGCCACCTCCAGGGGAAGCGGGGAGACCCAGTACTTC.

DNA for the CDR3: TGTGCCAGCAGTCTAAGTACCTACGAGCAGTACTTC. It is translated as CASSLSTYEQYF. The chain recombines TRBV7-9 with TRBJ2-7, with D unclear. The germline V and J ends were trimmed by 6 bases and 2 bases, with 8 bases remaining between them. Germline CDR1 is SEHNR and CDR2 is FQNEAQ (reference sequence). The CDR3 length is 12 residues. The full variable domain, rest sourced from reference TRBV7-9 and TRBJ2-7, is DTGVSQNPRHKITKRGQNVTFRCDPISEHNRLYWYRQTLGQGPEFLTYFQNEAQLEKSRLLSDRFSAERPKGSFSTLEIQRTEQGDSAMYLCASSLSTYEQYFGPGTRLTVT.

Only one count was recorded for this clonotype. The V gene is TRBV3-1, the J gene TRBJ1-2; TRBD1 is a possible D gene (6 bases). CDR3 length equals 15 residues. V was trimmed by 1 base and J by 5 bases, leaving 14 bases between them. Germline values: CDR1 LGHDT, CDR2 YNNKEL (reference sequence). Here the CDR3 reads CASSQVVGAKYGYTF. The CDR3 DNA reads TGTGCCAGCAGCCAAGTCGTGGGGGCGAAATATGGCTACACCTTC.

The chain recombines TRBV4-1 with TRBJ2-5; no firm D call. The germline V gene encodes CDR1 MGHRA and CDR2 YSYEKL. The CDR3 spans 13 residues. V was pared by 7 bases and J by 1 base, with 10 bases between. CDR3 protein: CASNNGPQETQYF. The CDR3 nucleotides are TGCGCCAGCAATAACGGTCCCCAAGAGACCCAGTACTTC.

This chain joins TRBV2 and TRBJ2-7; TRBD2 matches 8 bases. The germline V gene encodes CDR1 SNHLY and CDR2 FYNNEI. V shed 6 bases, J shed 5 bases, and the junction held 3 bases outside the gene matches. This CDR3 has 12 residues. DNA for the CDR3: TGTGCCAGCAGCCCACTAGCGGACGAGCAGTACGTC. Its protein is CASSPLADEQYV.

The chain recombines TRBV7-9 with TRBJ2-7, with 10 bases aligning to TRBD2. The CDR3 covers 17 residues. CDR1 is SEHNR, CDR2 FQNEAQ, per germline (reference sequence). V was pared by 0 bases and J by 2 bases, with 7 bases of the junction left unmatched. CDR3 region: CASSLAVSSGGAYEQYF. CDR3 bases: TGTGCCAGCAGCTTAGCAGTGTCGAGCGGGGGGGCCTACGAGCAGTACTTC.

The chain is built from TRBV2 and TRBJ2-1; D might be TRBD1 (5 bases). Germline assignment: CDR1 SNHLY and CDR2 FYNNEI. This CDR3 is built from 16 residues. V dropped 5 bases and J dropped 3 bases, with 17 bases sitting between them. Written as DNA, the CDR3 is TGTGCCAGCAGTAGCAGGGCCCTACTTCTCTACAATGAGCAGTTCTTC. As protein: CASSSRALLLYNEQFF.

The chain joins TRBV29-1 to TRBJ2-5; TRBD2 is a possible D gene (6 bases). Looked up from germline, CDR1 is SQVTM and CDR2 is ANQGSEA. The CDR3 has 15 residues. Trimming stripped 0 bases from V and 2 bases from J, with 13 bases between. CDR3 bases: TGCAGCGTTGAAGATTTAGAGGAGGGTCAAGAGACCCAGTACTTC. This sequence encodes CSVEDLEEGQETQYF. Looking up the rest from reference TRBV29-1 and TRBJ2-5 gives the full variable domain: SAVISQKPSRDICQRGTSLTIQCQVDSQVTMMFWYRQQPGQSLTLIATANQGSEATYESGFVIDKFPISRPNLTFSTLTVSNMSPEDSSIYLCSVEDLEEGQETQYFGPGTRLLVL.

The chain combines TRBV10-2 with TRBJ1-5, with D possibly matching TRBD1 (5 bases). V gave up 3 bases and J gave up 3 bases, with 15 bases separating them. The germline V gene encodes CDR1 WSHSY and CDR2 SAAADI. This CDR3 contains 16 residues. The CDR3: CASSDWDGGVNQPQHF. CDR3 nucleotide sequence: TGCGCCAGCAGTGATTGGGACGGTGGGGTCAATCAGCCCCAGCATTTT.